This record looks at one T cell receptor (beta chain) sequence and its context. Assay: immunoSEQ multiplex PCR; the TCRdb copy retains only in-frame clones and omits some. The sample includes about 100,000 clones, 86% of them seen just once. These data are taken from a study of blood T cell repertoires in COVID-19. This CDR3 contains 14 residues. Germline values: CDR1 LNHDA, CDR2 SQIVND (reference sequence). The V end lost 6 bases, the J end lost 0 bases, and 6 bases lay between the germline ends. The source material was peripheral blood. This chain uses TRBV19 with TRBJ1-6; no clear D gene. The sequence was collected from a man of 80 years or more with acute or convalescent COVID-19. The CDR3 here is CASRSSSYNSPLHF. The CDR3, as DNA: TGTGCCAGTAGAAGTAGCTCCTATAATTCACCCCTCCACTTT.